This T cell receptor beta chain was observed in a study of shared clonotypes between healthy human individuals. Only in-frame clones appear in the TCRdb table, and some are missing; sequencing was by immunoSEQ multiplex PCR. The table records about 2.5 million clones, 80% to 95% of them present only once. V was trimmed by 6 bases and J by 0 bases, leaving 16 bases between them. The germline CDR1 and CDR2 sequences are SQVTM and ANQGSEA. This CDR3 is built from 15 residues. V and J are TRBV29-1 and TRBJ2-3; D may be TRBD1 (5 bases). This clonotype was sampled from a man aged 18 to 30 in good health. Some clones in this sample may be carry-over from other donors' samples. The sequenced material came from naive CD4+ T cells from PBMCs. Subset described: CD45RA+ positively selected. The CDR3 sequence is CSVRSGQGSTDTQYF. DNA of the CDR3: TGCAGCGTCCGATCAGGGCAGGGAAGCACAGATACGCAGTATTTT.